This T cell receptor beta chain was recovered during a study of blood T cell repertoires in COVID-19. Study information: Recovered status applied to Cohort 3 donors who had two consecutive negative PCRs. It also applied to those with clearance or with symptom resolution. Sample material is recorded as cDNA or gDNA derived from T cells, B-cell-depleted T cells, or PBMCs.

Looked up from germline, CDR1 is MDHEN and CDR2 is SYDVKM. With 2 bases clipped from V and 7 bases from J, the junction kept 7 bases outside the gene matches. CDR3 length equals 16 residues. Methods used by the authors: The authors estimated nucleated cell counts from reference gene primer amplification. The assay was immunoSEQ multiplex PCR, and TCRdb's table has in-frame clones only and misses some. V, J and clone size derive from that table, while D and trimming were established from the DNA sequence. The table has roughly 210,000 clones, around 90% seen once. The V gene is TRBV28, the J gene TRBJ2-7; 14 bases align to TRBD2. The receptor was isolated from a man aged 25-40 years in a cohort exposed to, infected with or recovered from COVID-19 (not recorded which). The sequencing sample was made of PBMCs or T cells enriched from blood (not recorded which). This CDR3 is CASSLATSGRVREQYF. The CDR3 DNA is TGTGCCAGCAGTTTAGCGACTAGCGGGAGGGTAAGGGAGCAGTACTTC.